This T cell receptor (beta chain) was obtained from a study of vaccination effects on CD4 cells after COVID-19. Only in-frame clones appear in the TCRdb table, and some are missing; sequencing was by immunoSEQ multiplex PCR. This table holds about 22,000 clones, approximately 70% found once. This clone was detected only a few times. What it binds is not known. Broader study findings: The study enrolled few convalescent patients and sampled no early post-infection timepoints.

Viral peptide pool expansion of antigen-specific CD4+ T cells preceded sequencing in the ViraFEST assay. Upon completion of 10 days in culture, CD4+ T cells were isolated. The origin of this receptor is a human donor who received a COVID-19 vaccine. Sample: CD4+ T cells from PBMCs cultured with HCoV-229E spike peptides, taken before COVID-19 vaccination.

As DNA, the CDR3 is TGTGCCAGCAGTGCTAGCGGCACAGATACGCAGTATTTT. Translating gives CASSASGTDTQYF. V and J are TRBV6-4 and TRBJ2-3; D possibly corresponds to TRBD2 (6 bases). Per germline, CDR1 MRHNA and CDR2 SNTAGT. This CDR3 spans 13 amino acids. The V end was cut by 4 bases, the J end by 1 base, with 6 bases between.